A single sample gave rise to the 6 T cell receptor beta chains below, sequenced in a study of shared clonotypes between healthy human individuals (TCRdb year 2020). To prepare the library, the immunoSEQ multiplex PCR assay was applied. The immuneACCESS repertoire file appears here via TCRdb, limited to in-frame rearrangements. These files lack a portion of the clones; in checked studies, under half of the deficit traces to unresolved V genes, and the cause of the others is not known. This sample has millions of clones in its table, and about 94% of those were observed once. In total, the top ten clones hold 0.9% to 1.4% of the sample. For the CD8 naive samples, CD45RO-negative cells were positively selected for CCR7, yielding a CD45RA+CCR7+ population from which TemRA cells were excluded. The sequencing input was naive CD8+ T cells sorted from blood. Explained via the paper, the cell subset or site label denotes: CD45RA+CCR7+. Every receptor here comes from a man aged 18 to 30 in good health.

The rearrangement links TRBV7-9 to TRBJ2-2; 9 bases are shared with TRBD2. Germline V gene data show CDR1 as SEHNR and CDR2 as FQNEAQ (reference sequence). With V trimmed by 5 bases and J by 4 bases, 8 bases remained unmatched. The CDR3 has 16 amino acids. DNA for the CDR3: TGTGCCAGCAGCCCCCCCCAAGCGGGGGGCACCGGGGAGCTGTTTTTT. Protein sequence: CASSPPQAGGTGELFF.

This sequence joins TRBV5-6 and TRBJ1-2, with D possibly matching TRBD1 (6 bases). The CDR3 length is 13 residues. Deletions cut 4 bases from V and 3 bases from J, with 10 bases between. Per germline, CDR1 SGHDT and CDR2 YYEEEE. CDR3 coding DNA: TGTGCCAGCAGCATACGACAGGACTATGGCTACACCTTC. It is translated as CASSIRQDYGYTF. The full variable domain, with the rest looked up from reference TRBV5-6 and TRBJ1-2, is DAGVTQSPTHLIKTRGQQVTLRCSPKSGHDTVSWYQQALGQGPQFIFQYYEEEERQRGNFPDRFSGHQFPNYSSELNVNALLLGDSALYLCASSIRQDYGYTFGSGTRLTVV.

The rearrangement joins TRBV27 to TRBJ1-1; TRBD1 aligns across 8 bases. The CDR3 spans 15 residues. V lost 5 bases to trimming and J lost 1 base; unmatched junction nucleotides: 6. Germline V lookup: CDR1 MNHEY, CDR2 SMNVEV (reference sequence). Here the CDR3 DNA reads TGTGCCAGCAGTCGTGGGGGACAGGCGAACACTGAAGCTTTCTTT. Translated: CASSRGGQANTEAFF.

The V call is TRBV6-5, the J call TRBJ1-1; no firm D call. This CDR3 is 15 amino acids long. V was cut by 4 bases and J by 1 base, with 13 bases left in between. The germline CDR1 and CDR2 sequences are MNHEY and SVGAGI. CDR3 nucleotide sequence: TGTGCCAGCAGTTTTCTAGTTGGGAAGAACACTGAAGCTTTCTTT. This gives the protein CASSFLVGKNTEAFF.

The chain recombines TRBV11-2 with TRBJ1-1, with TRBD1 identical over 12 bases. Germline assignment: CDR1 SGHAT and CDR2 FQNNGV. There are 16 residues in the CDR3. V lost 4 bases, J lost 6 bases, and 9 bases stayed unmatched. CDR3 sequence: CASSSWDRGLLAEAFF. DNA of the CDR3: TGTGCCAGCAGCTCCTGGGACAGGGGGCTTTTGGCTGAAGCTTTCTTT.

The sample holds one count of this clone. This sequence joins TRBV29-1 and TRBJ2-2; D gene ambiguous. Deletions cut 1 base from V and 5 bases from J, with 8 bases between. The germline V gene encodes CDR1 SQVTM and CDR2 ANQGSEA. This CDR3 is built from 13 residues. Written as DNA, the CDR3 is TGCAGCGTTGAAGGTGACAAAACCGGGGAGCTGTTTTTT. Translation gives CSVEGDKTGELFF.